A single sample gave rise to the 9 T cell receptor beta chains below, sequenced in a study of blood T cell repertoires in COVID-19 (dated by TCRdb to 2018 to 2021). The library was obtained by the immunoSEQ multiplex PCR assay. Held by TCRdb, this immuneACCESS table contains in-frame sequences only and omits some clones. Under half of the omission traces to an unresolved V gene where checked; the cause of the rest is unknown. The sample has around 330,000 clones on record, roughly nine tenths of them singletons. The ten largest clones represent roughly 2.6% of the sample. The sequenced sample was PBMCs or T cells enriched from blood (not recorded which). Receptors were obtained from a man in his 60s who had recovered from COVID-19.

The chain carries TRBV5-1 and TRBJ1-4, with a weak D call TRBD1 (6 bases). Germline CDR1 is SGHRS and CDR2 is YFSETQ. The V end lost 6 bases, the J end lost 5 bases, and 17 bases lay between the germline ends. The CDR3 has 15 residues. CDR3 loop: CASTTLGQLNEKLFF. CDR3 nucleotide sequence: TGCGCCAGCACAACCCTAGGACAGCTAAATGAAAAACTGTTTTTT.

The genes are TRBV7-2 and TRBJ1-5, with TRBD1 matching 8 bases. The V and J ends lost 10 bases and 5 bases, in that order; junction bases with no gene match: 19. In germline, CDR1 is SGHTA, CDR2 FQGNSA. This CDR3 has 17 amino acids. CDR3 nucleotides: TGTGCCACCCTCCCTCCCGGGACAGGTATACAAGATCAGCCCCAGCATTTT. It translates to CATLPPGTGIQDQPQHF.

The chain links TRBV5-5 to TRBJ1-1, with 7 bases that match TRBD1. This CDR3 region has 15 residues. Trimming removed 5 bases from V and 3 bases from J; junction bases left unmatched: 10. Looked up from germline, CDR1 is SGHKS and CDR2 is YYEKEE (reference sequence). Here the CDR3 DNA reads TGTGCCAGCAGTCCGTGGACAGGCCGGGACACTGAAGCTTTCTTT. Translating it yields CASSPWTGRDTEAFF. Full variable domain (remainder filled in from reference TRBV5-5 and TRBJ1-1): DAGVTQSPTHLIKTRGQQVTLRCSPISGHKSVSWYQQVLGQGPQFIFQYYEKEERGRGNFPDRFSARQFPNYSSELNVNALLLGDSALYLCASSPWTGRDTEAFFGQGTRLTVV.

CDR3 loop: CASSLVLRGSGNTIYF. The DNA for the CDR3 is TGTGCCAGCAGCTTGGTTCTCAGGGGCTCTGGAAACACCATATATTTT. The J gene is TRBJ1-3, the V gene TRBV5-6; D is perhaps TRBD1 (6 bases). In germline, CDR1 is SGHDT, CDR2 YYEEEE. V lost 0 bases, J lost 0 bases, and 10 bases lay in between. CDR3 length equals 16 residues.

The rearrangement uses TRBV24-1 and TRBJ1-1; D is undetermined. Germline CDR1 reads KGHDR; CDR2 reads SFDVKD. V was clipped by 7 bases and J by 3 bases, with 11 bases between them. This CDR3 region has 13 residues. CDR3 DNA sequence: TGTGCCACCAGCTCGACGGAGGACACTGAAGCTTTCTTT. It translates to CATSSTEDTEAFF.

The CDR3 DNA follows: TGTGCCAGCAGCTTTTTCGTCGGGAGCCAAAATGAGCAGTTCTTC. Translated, it gives CASSFFVGSQNEQFF. The J gene is TRBJ2-1, the V gene TRBV7-9, with D possibly matching TRBD2 (6 bases). The germline gives CDR1 SEHNR, CDR2 FQNEAQ (reference sequence). Trimming took off 3 bases at V and 7 bases at J, with 16 bases between the two ends. CDR3 length: 15 residues.

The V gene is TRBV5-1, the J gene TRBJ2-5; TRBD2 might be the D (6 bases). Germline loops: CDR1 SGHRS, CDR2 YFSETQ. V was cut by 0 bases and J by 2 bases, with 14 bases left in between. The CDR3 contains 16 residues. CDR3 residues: CASSLASERVQETQYF. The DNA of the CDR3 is TGCGCCAGCAGCTTGGCTTCGGAGCGGGTTCAAGAGACCCAGTACTTC.

This CDR3 is CASSSTGALEKLFF. The CDR3, as DNA: TGCGCCAGCAGCTCCACAGGGGCTCTTGAAAAACTGTTTTTT. The chain combines TRBV5-1 with TRBJ1-4; 7 bases agree with TRBD1. The CDR3 totals 14 residues. Germline V gene data show CDR1 as SGHRS and CDR2 as YFSETQ. Trimming removed 3 bases from V and 7 bases from J; junction bases left unmatched: 6.

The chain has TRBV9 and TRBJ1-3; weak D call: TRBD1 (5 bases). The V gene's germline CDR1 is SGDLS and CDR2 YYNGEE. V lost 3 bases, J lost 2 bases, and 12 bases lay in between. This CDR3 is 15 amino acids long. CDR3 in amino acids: CASSGQGSTGNTIYF. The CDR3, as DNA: TGTGCCAGCAGCGGGCAGGGATCGACTGGAAACACCATATATTTT.